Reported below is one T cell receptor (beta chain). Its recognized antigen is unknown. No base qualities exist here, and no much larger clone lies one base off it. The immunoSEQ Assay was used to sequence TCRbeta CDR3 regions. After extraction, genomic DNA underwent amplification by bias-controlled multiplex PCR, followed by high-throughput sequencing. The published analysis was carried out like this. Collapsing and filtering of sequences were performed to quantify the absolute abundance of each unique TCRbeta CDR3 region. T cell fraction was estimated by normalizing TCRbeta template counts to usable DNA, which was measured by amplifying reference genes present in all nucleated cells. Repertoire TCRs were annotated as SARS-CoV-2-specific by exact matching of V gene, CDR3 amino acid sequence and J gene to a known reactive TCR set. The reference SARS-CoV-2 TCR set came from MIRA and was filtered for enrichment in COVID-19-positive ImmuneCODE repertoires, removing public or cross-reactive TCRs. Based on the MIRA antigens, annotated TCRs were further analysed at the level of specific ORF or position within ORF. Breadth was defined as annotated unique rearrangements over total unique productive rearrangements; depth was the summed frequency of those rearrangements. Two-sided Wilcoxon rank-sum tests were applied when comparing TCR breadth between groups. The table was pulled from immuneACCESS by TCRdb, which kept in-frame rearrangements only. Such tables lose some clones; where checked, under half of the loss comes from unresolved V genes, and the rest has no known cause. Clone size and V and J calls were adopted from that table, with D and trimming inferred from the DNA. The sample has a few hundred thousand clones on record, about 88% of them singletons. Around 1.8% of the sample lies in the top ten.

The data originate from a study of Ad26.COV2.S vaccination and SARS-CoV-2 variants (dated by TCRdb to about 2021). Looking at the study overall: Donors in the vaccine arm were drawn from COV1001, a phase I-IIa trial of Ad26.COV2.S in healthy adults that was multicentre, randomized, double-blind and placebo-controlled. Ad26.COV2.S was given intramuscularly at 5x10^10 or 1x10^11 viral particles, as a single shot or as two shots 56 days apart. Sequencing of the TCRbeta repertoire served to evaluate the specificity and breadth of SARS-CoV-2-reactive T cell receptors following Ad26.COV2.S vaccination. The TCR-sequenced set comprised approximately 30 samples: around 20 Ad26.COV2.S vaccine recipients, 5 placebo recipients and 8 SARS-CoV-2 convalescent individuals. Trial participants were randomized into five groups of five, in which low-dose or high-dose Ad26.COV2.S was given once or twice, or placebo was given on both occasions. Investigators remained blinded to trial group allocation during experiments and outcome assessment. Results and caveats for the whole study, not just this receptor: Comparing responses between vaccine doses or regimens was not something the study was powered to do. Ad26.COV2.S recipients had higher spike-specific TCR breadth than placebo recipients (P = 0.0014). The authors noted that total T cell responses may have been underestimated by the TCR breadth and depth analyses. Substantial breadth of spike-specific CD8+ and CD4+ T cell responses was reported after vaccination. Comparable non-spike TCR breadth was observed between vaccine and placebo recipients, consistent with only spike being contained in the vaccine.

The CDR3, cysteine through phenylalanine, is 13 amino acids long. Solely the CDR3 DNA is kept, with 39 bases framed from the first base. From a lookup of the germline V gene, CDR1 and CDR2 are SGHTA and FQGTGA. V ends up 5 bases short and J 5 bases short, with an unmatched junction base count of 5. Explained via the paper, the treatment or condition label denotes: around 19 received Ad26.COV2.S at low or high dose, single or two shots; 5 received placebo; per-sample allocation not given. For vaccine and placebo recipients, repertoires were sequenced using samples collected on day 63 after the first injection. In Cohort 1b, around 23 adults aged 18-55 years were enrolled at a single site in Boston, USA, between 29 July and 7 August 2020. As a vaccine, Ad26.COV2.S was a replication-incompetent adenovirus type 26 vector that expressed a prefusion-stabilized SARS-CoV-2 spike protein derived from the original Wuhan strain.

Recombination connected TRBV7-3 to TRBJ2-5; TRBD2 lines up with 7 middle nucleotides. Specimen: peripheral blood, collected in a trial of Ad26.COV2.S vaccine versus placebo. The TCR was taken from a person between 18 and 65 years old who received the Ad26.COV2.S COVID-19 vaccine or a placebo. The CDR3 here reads CASSPREGETQYF. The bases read TGTGCCAGCAGCCCAAGGGAGGGGGAGACCCAGTACTTC.